This TCR beta chain was found in a study of blood T cell repertoires in COVID-19. Study background: Specimens from acute and convalescent COVID-19 originated in the United States, Italy and Spain. T cells, B-cell-depleted T cells, or PBMCs supplied cDNA or gDNA.

Original methodology: Amplification of reference gene primers provided the estimated nucleated cell counts. Only in-frame clones appear in the TCRdb table, and some are missing; sequencing was by immunoSEQ multiplex PCR. V and J calls and clone size come straight from that table; D and trimming were deduced from the DNA. This table has 35,000 to 55,000 clones, 80% to 90% appearing once. Germline V gives CDR1 SNHLY, CDR2 FYNNEI. With V trimmed by 7 bases and J by 1 base, 9 bases remained unmatched. The CDR3 contains 17 residues. V is TRBV2 and J is TRBJ2-6; 8 nucleotides align to TRBD1. What was sequenced was peripheral blood. The receptor comes from a man in his 70s with active COVID-19. CDR3 sequence: CASIGAGGGSGANVLTF. The CDR3 DNA sequence: TGTGCCAGCATTGGGGCAGGGGGCGGGTCTGGGGCCAACGTCCTGACTTTC.